These 8 T cell receptor beta chains share one sample of origin, sequenced in a study of T cell responses to AZD1222 COVID-19 vaccine (dated by TCRdb to the early 2020s). Library creation used the immunoSEQ multiplex PCR assay. The source is immuneACCESS, and TCRdb retained only in-frame sequences with V and J called. Part of the clones is not carried over; for the studies checked, unresolved V genes explain less than half of this, and the remainder is unexplained. The sample records roughly 93,000 clones, over 85% of which are singletons. Approximately 5.3% of the sample is in the top ten clones. The time point label, read with the paper, signifies: about 28 days (+/-7) after the second vaccine dose. This material consisted of peripheral blood, taken 28 days after the second AZD1222 dose. The receptors stem from an adult who received the AZD1222 COVID-19 vaccine.

The V and J genes are TRBV28 and TRBJ1-1; no clear D. The CDR3 spans 12 residues. Trimming pared 5 bases from V and 0 bases from J, leaving 4 bases between. Germline V gene lookup returns CDR1 MDHEN and CDR2 SYDVKM. In nucleotides, the CDR3 is TGTGCCAGCAGTACCTTGAACACTGAAGCTTTCTTT. Translated: CASSTLNTEAFF.

The J gene is TRBJ2-5, the V gene TRBV2, with 12 positions matching TRBD1. V was clipped by 7 bases and J by 5 bases; unmatched bases: 5. Germline loops: CDR1 SNHLY, CDR2 FYNNEI. This CDR3 has 14 residues. CDR3 DNA sequence: TGTGCCAGCAATAAGGGACAGGGGGCGGAGACCCAGTACTTC. It is translated as CASNKGQGAETQYF.

This clone was detected once. The chain combines TRBV5-8 with TRBJ1-5; no definite D call. The CDR3 spans 16 residues. V gave up 0 bases and J gave up 0 bases, with 10 bases separating them. The germline CDR1 and CDR2 sequences are SGHTS and YDEGEE. CDR3 nucleotide sequence: TGTGCCAGCAGCTTGGTCGTGGACTATAGCAATCAGCCCCAGCATTTT. It translates to CASSLVVDYSNQPQHF.

V and J are TRBV5-1 and TRBJ2-7; D tentatively reads TRBD1 or TRBD2 (5 bases each). Germline lookup yields CDR1 SGHRS and CDR2 YFSETQ. The CDR3 runs 16 residues. V lost 0 bases and J 3 bases, leaving 16 bases between the germline ends. The CDR3 reads CASSLDTGTVYYEQYF. The CDR3, as DNA: TGCGCCAGCAGCTTGGACACCGGGACGGTTTACTACGAGCAGTACTTC.

This chain connects TRBV11-2 to TRBJ1-6, with TRBD1 as a possible D gene (5 bases). Germline CDR1 reads SGHAT; CDR2 reads FQNNGV. The CDR3 covers 15 residues. V gave up 5 bases and J gave up 7 bases, with 15 bases separating them. The CDR3 here is CASSQLGRNNSPLHF. The CDR3 region has the DNA TGTGCCAGCAGCCAATTGGGACGCAACAATTCACCCCTCCACTTT. Full variable domain (outside the CDR3, taken from reference TRBV11-2 and TRBJ1-6): EAGVAQSPRYKIIEKRQSVAFWCNPISGHATLYWYQQILGQGPKLLIQFQNNGVVDDSQLPKDRFSAERLKGVDSTLKIQPAKLEDSAVYLCASSQLGRNNSPLHFGNGTRLTVT.

This chain links TRBV11-2 with TRBJ1-2; tentatively, D is TRBD1 (5 bases). The CDR3 extends over 14 amino acids. V was cut by 5 bases and J by 7 bases, with 17 bases left in between. The germline V gene encodes CDR1 SGHAT and CDR2 FQNNGV. The CDR3 DNA is TGTGCCAGCAGCCCCAGGGACTTAATGTTTGGCTACACCTTC. Residues: CASSPRDLMFGYTF.

This clone showed up just a few times. V gene TRBV7-8 combines with J gene TRBJ1-1; D may be TRBD1 (5 bases). CDR1 and CDR2 (germline): SGHVS, FQNEAQ. The CDR3 sequence is 15 residues long. V lost 2 bases and J lost 4, with 14 bases in between. CDR3 nucleotide sequence: TGTGCCAGCAGCTTAAGACCAGGGTCGAGCACTGAAGCTTTCTTT. Protein: CASSLRPGSSTEAFF.

This sequence joins TRBV5-1 and TRBJ1-4, with D maybe TRBD1 (5 bases). V lost 0 bases, J lost 7 bases, and 13 bases lay in between. The CDR3 spans 15 residues. The germline V gene encodes CDR1 SGHRS and CDR2 YFSETQ. The CDR3 sequence: CASSLAGTRGEKLFF. The CDR3 DNA reads TGCGCCAGCAGCTTGGCCGGGACTCGCGGTGAAAAACTGTTTTTT.